Listed here is a single T cell receptor beta chain. It lacks a known antigen. No base-level quality is on record; no much larger clone is a single base apart. Instrument on record: Illumina HiSeq 1500. TCRdb reworked the public reads: Q25 trimming with fastp, MiXCR clone assembly, productive beta chains retained. Each CDR3 protein appears once, grouped with its most common genes and DNA. The sample contains tens of thousands of distinct CDR3 sequences, around 21% of them found a single time. Roughly 73% of the sample is held by the ten biggest clonotypes. The sample comes from a study of T cell repertoires in cytomegalovirus infection (dated by TCRdb to about 2019). Study-wide context: Peptide stimulations targeted recently identified HLA-C-restricted CMV epitopes, whose presentation resists viral immunomodulation, together with well-studied HLA-B-restricted epitopes. Donor HLA type was relevant to the analysis, because carriage of CMV infection together with the matching HLA type was indicated by public TCR beta signatures.

The treatment or condition label on this specimen signifies: in vitro stimulation with specific CMV peptide epitopes to enrich CMV-specific T cells. Paper-wide results and their limitations: In both this cohort and an independent roughly 330-donor cohort, the cumulative frequency of public TCR beta family members distinguished carriers of CMV infection plus the relevant HLA type. The ex vivo response was dominated by HLA-C-restricted CMV-specific TCR beta clonotypes, and the single most frequent clonotype in two of eight donors was supplied by these HLA-C-restricted clonotypes.

The germline V gene (reference sequence) gives CDR1 as MNHEY and CDR2 as SMNVEV. The germline V end is reduced by 4 bases and the J end by 1 base; junction bases left unmatched: 13. Reading from cysteine to phenylalanine, the CDR3 counts 18 amino acids. The retained sequence is limited to the CDR3, 54 bases, with the frame set at the first base. The sample here was CD8+ T cells from cultured PBMCs, taken from culture after CMV antigen stimulation. The chain uses TRBV27 and TRBJ2-3; 8 bases in between match TRBD1. This clonotype originated in a human donor in good health (CMV status not recorded). Some clones in this sample may be carry-over from other donors' samples. CDR3 sequence: CASSSRDRGLYGTDTQYF. The DNA sequence follows: TGTGCCAGCAGTTCCCGTGACAGGGGTCTGTATGGCACAGATACGCAGTATTTT.